These 17 T cell receptor beta chains share one sample of origin, sequenced in a study of blood T cell repertoires in COVID-19. This table comes from immunoSEQ multiplex PCR, and its TCRdb copy is limited to in-frame clones, with some not included. Among over 70,000 clones listed, about four fifths were seen once. What was sequenced was peripheral blood. The receptors were gathered from a woman older than 75 with active or convalescent COVID-19.

The V call is TRBV6-2 or TRBV6-3, the J call TRBJ2-2; 8 nucleotides align to TRBD2. The CDR3 length is 19 residues. Trimming took 6 bases from V and 0 from J; bases not matched to a gene: 15. CDR1 is MNHEY and CDR2 is SVGEGT in the germline V gene. This chain's CDR3 is CASSISSSGVRTNTGELFF. CDR3 nucleotides: TGTGCCAGCAGCATCTCAAGTAGCGGGGTCCGGACGAACACCGGGGAGCTGTTTTTT.

J is TRBJ1-1 and V is TRBV4-1; tentatively, D is TRBD1 (5 bases). The CDR3 runs 14 residues. V dropped 2 bases and J dropped 1 base, with 8 bases sitting between them. The V gene's germline CDR1 is MGHRA and CDR2 YSYEKL. The CDR3 here is CASSQTGGNTEAFF. DNA of the CDR3: TGCGCCAGCAGCCAAACCGGGGGGAACACTGAAGCTTTCTTT.

The CDR3 loop is CASSLRGLGTGELFF. In DNA form, the CDR3 reads TGTGCCAGCAGCTTAAGGGGGCTCGGCACCGGGGAGCTGTTTTTT. The gene calls are TRBV11-2 and TRBJ2-2, with 7 positions matching TRBD1. Losses at the gene ends were 2 bases for V and 4 bases for J; bases not matched to a gene: 4. This CDR3 contains 15 residues. CDR1 and CDR2 from the germline V gene are SGHAT and FQNNGV.

This sequence joins TRBV7-2 and TRBJ1-3; D perhaps matches TRBD1 (6 bases). The CDR3 sequence is 14 residues long. CDR1 is SGHTA and CDR2 is FQGNSA in the germline V gene. Trimming left V 7 bases short and J 4 bases short, with 14 bases between. CDR3 region: CASTLMGAGNTIYF. The CDR3, as DNA: TGTGCCAGCACCCTTATGGGGGCCGGAAACACCATATATTTT. The full variable domain, in which reference TRBV7-2 and TRBJ1-3 provide the parts outside the CDR3, is GAGVSQSPSNKVTEKGKDVELRCDPISGHTALYWYRQSLGQGLEFLIYFQGNSAPDKSGLPSDRFSAERTGGSVSTLTIQRTQQEDSAVYLCASTLMGAGNTIYFGEGSWLTVV.

The chain recombines TRBV20-1 with TRBJ2-7; TRBD2 might be the D (5 bases). The germline gives CDR1 DFQATT, CDR2 SNEGSKA (reference sequence). The germline V and J ends were trimmed by 6 bases and 7 bases, with 10 bases remaining between them. The CDR3 is 10 residues long. The DNA for the CDR3 is TGCAGTGCCGGGGATCCGGAGCAGTACTTC. It encodes CSAGDPEQYF.

The chain combines TRBV19 with TRBJ1-2; D not certain. Germline CDR1 LNHDA, CDR2 SQIVND (reference sequence). The V gene lost 2 bases and the J gene lost 4 bases, with 20 bases spanning the gap. This CDR3 region has 17 residues. For the CDR3, the DNA is TGTGCCAGTAGTATATCCGGCGGCGGCTCTAATCGCTATGGCTACACCTTC. Protein: CASSISGGGSNRYGYTF. The whole variable domain, remainder taken from reference TRBV19 and TRBJ1-2, is DGGITQSPKYLFRKEGQNVTLSCEQNLNHDAMYWYRQDPGQGLRLIYYSQIVNDFQKGDIAEGYSVSREKKESFPLTVTSAQKNPTAFYLCASSISGGGSNRYGYTFGSGTRLTVV.

V and J are TRBV6-1 and TRBJ1-3, with D possibly being TRBD1 (6 bases). CDR3 length: 16 amino acids. CDR1 is MNHNS and CDR2 is SASEGT in the germline V gene. The V and J ends lost 4 bases and 1 base respectively, with 14 bases between them. CDR3 sequence (DNA): TGTGCCAGCAGTGCCCGACAGGTCTGGTCTGGAAACACCATATATTTT. This codes for CASSARQVWSGNTIYF.

This sequence joins TRBV27 and TRBJ2-5; maybe TRBD2 (7 bases). V shed 1 base and J shed 2 bases, with 14 bases lying between them. From germline, CDR1 is MNHEY and CDR2 SMNVEV (reference sequence). The CDR3 spans 16 residues. CDR3 residues: CASSLWGGLLQETQYF. Written as DNA, the CDR3 is TGTGCCAGCAGTTTATGGGGGGGCCTGCTACAAGAGACCCAGTACTTC.

This clone was seen a few times. The chain joins TRBV19 to TRBJ2-7; TRBD1 aligns across 8 bases. The CDR3 length is 14 residues. V lost 3 bases to trimming and J lost 4 bases; unmatched junction nucleotides: 5. The germline gives CDR1 LNHDA, CDR2 SQIVND (reference sequence). DNA of the CDR3: TGTGCCAGTAGTATGGGACAGGTTAATTACGAGCAGTACTTC. This sequence encodes CASSMGQVNYEQYF.

This clone was detected a few times. This chain links TRBV7-8 with TRBJ1-2; the match to TRBD1 covers 7 bases. The CDR3 spans 15 residues. Per germline, CDR1 SGHVS and CDR2 FQNEAQ. Germline trimming cut 2 bases from V and 5 bases from J; bases unmatched to any gene: 8. The CDR3 reads CASSLSSTGTYGYTF. CDR3 sequence (DNA): TGTGCCAGCAGCTTATCATCGACAGGGACATATGGCTACACCTTC. Supplemented by reference TRBV7-8 and TRBJ1-2, the full variable domain reads GAGVSQSPRYKVAKRGQDVALRCDPISGHVSLFWYQQALGQGPEFLTYFQNEAQLDKSGLPSDRFFAERPEGSVSTLKIQRTQQEDSAVYLCASSLSSTGTYGYTFGSGTRLTVV.

V and J are TRBV5-1 and TRBJ2-5; 7 nucleotides align to TRBD1. Germline V gene sequence: CDR1 SGHRS, CDR2 YFSETQ. The CDR3 consists of 15 residues. Trimming removed 3 bases from V and 1 base from J; junction bases left unmatched: 6. This chain's CDR3 is CASSSQQGTQETQYF. The CDR3 DNA sequence: TGCGCCAGCAGCTCGCAACAGGGGACCCAAGAGACCCAGTACTTC.

This chain joins TRBV2 and TRBJ1-2, with a possible D match to TRBD1 (6 bases). The length of the CDR3 is 14 residues. V shed 6 bases and J shed 0 bases, with 11 bases lying between them. From germline, CDR1 is SNHLY and CDR2 FYNNEI. CDR3 loop: CASSAQGANYGYTF. The CDR3 DNA reads as TGTGCCAGCAGCGCACAGGGAGCTAACTATGGCTACACCTTC.

The sample holds one count of this clone. The gene calls are TRBV6-5 and TRBJ1-2; TRBD1 matches at 8 bases. The CDR3 totals 16 residues. Unmatched junction bases numbered 6, after V lost 0 bases and J lost 3 bases. Germline CDR1 reads MNHEY; CDR2 reads SVGAGI. CDR3 DNA: TGTGCCAGCAGTTACTCTCTCAGGGGACAGGACTATGGCTACACCTTC. Translated, it gives CASSYSLRGQDYGYTF.

The chain joins TRBV9 to TRBJ2-5; D ambiguous. Germline CDR1 and CDR2: SGDLS and YYNGEE. Between the trimmed V and J ends, which lost 0 bases and 0 bases, there was a span of 9 bases. The CDR3 is 15 residues long. The CDR3 DNA is TGTGCCAGCAGCGTAGGAGGAGTGTACCAAGAGACCCAGTACTTC. This translates into CASSVGGVYQETQYF.

V gene TRBV28 combines with J gene TRBJ2-5; 10 positions match TRBD1. Germline V lookup: CDR1 MDHEN, CDR2 SYDVKM. The CDR3 spans 16 residues. J was trimmed by 5 bases and V by 5 bases; bases with no gene match: 11. CDR3 in DNA: TGTGCCAGCAGTCTTTCCGGGACAGGGGTGGGGGAGACCCAGTACTTC. Amino acids: CASSLSGTGVGETQYF.

V is TRBV11-1 and J is TRBJ2-5; 12 positions match TRBD2. The V and J ends lost 6 bases and 4 bases, in that order; junction bases with no gene match: 6. The CDR3 covers 15 residues. CDR1 and CDR2 (germline): SGHAT, FQDESV (reference sequence). CDR3 nucleotides: TGTGCCAGCAGGCGGACTAGCGGGGTGTCAGAGACCCAGTACTTC. Translated: CASRRTSGVSETQYF. Drawing the rest from reference TRBV11-1 and TRBJ2-5, the complete variable domain is EAEVAQSPRYKITEKSQAVAFWCDPISGHATLYWYRQILGQGPELLVQFQDESVVDDSQLPKDRFSAERLKGVDSTLKIQPAELGDSAMYLCASRRTSGVSETQYFGPGTRLLVL.

The gene calls are TRBV16 and TRBJ2-6; D is ambiguous. CDR1 is KGHSY, CDR2 FQNENV, per germline. The CDR3 extends over 15 amino acids. V dropped 4 bases and J dropped 0 bases, with 7 bases sitting between them. The CDR3 protein is CASSPIYSGANVLTF. The CDR3, as DNA: TGTGCCAGCAGCCCTATTTACTCTGGGGCCAACGTCCTGACTTTC.